This TCR beta chain was identified during a study of blood T cell repertoires in COVID-19. Assay: immunoSEQ multiplex PCR; the TCRdb copy retains only in-frame clones and omits some. This table has about 68,000 clones, approximately 81% appearing once. Germline trimming cut 1 base from V and 3 bases from J; bases unmatched to any gene: 4. The CDR3 extends over 14 amino acids. Germline CDR1 reads SGHRS; CDR2 reads YFSETQ. The V and J genes are TRBV5-1 and TRBJ2-7, with TRBD1 matching 7 bases. Sequencing input: peripheral blood. This receptor was obtained from a man between 50 and 59 years old with active COVID-19. The DNA of the CDR3 is TGCGCCAGCAGCTTGCGACAGGGATTCTACGAGCAGTACTTC. It yields the protein CASSLRQGFYEQYF. Using reference TRBV5-1 and TRBJ2-7 for the parts outside the CDR3, the full variable domain is KAGVTQTPRYLIKTRGQQVTLSCSPISGHRSVSWYQQTPGQGLQFLFEYFSETQRNKGNFPGRFSGRQFSNSRSEMNVSTLELGDSALYLCASSLRQGFYEQYFGPGTRLTVT.